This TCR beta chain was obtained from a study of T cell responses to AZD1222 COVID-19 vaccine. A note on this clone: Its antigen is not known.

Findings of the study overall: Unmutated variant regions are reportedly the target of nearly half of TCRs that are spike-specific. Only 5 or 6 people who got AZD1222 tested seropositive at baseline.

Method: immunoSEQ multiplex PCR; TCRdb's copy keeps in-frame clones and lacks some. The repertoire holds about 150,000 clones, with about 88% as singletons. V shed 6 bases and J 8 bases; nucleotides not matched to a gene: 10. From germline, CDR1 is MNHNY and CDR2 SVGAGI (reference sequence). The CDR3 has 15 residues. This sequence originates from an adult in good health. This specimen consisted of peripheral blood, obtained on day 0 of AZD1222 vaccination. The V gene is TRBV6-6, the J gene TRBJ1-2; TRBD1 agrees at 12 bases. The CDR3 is CASSRVGTGGGGYTF. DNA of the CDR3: TGTGCCAGCAGCCGTGTCGGGACAGGGGGCGGGGGCTACACCTTC.